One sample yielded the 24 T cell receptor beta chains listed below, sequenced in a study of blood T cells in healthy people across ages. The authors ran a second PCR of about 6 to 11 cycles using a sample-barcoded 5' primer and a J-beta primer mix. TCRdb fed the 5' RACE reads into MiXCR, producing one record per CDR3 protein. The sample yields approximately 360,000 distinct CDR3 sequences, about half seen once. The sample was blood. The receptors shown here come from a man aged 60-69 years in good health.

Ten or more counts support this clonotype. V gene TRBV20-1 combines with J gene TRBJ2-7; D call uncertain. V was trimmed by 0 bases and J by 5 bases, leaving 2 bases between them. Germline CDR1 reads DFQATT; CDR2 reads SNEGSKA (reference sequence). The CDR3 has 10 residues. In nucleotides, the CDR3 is TGCAGTGCTAGAGAGGACGAGCAGTACTTC. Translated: CSAREDEQYF.

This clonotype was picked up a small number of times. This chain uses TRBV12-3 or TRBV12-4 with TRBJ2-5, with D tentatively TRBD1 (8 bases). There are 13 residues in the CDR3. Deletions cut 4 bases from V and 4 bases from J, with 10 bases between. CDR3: CASSYRGGETQYF. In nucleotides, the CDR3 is TGTGCCAGCAGTTACAGGGGGGGAGAGACCCAGTACTTC.

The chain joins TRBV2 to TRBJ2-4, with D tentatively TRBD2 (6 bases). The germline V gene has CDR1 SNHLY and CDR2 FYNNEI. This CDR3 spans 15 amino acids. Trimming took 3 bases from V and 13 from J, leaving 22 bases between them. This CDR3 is CASSDARGPSGEQYF. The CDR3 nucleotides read TGTGCCAGCAGTGATGCCCGGGGCCCTTCGGGAGAGCAGTACTTC.

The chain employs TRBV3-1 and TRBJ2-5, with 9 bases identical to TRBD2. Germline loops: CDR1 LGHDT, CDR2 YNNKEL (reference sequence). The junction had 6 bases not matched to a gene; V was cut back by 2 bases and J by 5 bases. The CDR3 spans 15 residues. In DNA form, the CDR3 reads TGTGCCAGCAGCCAAAGTCTAGCGGGAAGGGAGACCCAGTACTTC. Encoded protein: CASSQSLAGRETQYF.

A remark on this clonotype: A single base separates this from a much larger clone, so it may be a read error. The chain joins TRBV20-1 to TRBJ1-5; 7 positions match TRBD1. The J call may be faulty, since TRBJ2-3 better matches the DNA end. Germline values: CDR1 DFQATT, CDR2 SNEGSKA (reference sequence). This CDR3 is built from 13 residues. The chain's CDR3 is CSAGQAPDQPQYF. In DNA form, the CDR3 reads TGCAGTGCTGGACAGGCTCCGGATCAGCCCCAGTATTTT.

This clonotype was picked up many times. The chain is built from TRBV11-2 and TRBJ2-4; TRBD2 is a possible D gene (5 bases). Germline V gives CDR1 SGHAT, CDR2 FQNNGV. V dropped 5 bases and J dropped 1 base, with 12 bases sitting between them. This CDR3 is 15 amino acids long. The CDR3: CASSPISGAKNIQYF. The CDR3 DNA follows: TGTGCCAGCAGCCCGATATCGGGGGCCAAAAACATTCAGTACTTC. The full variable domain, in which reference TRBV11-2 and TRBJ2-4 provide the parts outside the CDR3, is EAGVAQSPRYKIIEKRQSVAFWCNPISGHATLYWYQQILGQGPKLLIQFQNNGVVDDSQLPKDRFSAERLKGVDSTLKIQPAKLEDSAVYLCASSPISGAKNIQYFGAGTRLSVL.

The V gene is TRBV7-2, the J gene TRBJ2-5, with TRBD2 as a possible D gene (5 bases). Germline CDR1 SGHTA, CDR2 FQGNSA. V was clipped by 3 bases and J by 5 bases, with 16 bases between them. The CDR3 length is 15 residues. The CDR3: CASSLATGSGETQYF. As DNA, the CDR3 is TGTGCCAGCAGCTTGGCGACGGGGTCGGGGGAGACCCAGTACTTC. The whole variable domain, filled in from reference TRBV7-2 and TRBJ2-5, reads GAGVSQSPSNKVTEKGKDVELRCDPISGHTALYWYRQSLGQGLEFLIYFQGNSAPDKSGLPSDRFSAERTGGSVSTLTIQRTQQEDSAVYLCASSLATGSGETQYFGPGTRLLVL.

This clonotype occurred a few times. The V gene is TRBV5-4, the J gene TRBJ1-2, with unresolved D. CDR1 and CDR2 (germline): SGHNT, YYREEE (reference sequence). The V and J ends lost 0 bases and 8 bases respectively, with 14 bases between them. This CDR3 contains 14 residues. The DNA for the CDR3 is TGTGCCAGCAGCTTGGCGGGGTTCTTTTCAGGCTACACCTTC. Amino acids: CASSLAGFFSGYTF.

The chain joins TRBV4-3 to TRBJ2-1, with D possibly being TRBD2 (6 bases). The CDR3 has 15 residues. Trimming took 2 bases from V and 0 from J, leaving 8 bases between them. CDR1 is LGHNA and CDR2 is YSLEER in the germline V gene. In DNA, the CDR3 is TGCGCCAGCAGCCAACAGACTAGCTCCTACAATGAGCAGTTCTTC. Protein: CASSQQTSSYNEQFF.

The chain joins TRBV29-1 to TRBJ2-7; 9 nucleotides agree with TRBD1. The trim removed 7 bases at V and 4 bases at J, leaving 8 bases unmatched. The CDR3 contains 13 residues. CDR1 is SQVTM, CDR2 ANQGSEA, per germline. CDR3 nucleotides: TGCAGCGCATCCGGGACAGGGACTTACGAGCAGTACTTC. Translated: CSASGTGTYEQYF.

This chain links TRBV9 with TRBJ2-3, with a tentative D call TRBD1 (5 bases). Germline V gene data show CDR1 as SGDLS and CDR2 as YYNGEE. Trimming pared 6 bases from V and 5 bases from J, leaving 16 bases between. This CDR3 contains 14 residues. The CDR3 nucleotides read TGTGCCAGCAACCAAGGGGAACCCAGAGATACGCAGTATTTT. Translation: CASNQGEPRDTQYF. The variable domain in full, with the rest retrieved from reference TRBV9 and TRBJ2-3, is DSGVTQTPKHLITATGQRVTLRCSPRSGDLSVYWYQQSLDQGLQFLIQYYNGEERAKGNILERFSAQQFPDLHSELNLSSLELGDSALYFCASNQGEPRDTQYFGPGTRLTVL.

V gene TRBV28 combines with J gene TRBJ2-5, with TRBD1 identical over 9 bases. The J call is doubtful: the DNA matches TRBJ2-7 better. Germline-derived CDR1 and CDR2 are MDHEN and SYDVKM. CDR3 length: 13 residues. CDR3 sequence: CASRRDRVDEQYF. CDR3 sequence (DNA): TGTGCCAGCAGGAGGGACAGGGTCGACGAGCAGTACTTC.

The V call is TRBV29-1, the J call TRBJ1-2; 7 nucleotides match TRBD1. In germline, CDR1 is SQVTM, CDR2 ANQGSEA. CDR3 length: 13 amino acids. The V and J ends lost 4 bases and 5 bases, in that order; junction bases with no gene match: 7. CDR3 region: CSVGEGARYGYTF. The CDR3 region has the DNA TGCAGCGTTGGAGAGGGGGCAAGGTATGGCTACACCTTC.

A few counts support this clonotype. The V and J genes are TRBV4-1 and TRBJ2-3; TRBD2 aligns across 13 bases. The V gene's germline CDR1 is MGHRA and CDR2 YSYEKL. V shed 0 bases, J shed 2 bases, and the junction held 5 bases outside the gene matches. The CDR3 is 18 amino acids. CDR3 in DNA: TGCGCCAGCAGCCAAGAAGGGACTAGCGGGATGCTCACAGATACGCAGTATTTT. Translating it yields CASSQEGTSGMLTDTQYF.

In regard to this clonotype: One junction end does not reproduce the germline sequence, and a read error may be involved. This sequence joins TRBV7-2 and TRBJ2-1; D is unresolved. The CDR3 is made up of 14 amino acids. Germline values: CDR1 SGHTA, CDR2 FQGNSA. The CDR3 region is CASSLANSYSEQFF. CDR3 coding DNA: TGTGCCAGCAGCTTAGCGAACTCCTACAGTGAGCAGTTCTTC.

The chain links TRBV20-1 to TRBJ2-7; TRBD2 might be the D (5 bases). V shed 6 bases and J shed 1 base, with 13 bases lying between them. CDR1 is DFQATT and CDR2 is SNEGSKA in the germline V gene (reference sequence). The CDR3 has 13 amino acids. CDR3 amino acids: CSAINSGSYEQYF. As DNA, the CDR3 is TGCAGTGCCATCAATTCGGGGTCCTACGAGCAGTACTTC.

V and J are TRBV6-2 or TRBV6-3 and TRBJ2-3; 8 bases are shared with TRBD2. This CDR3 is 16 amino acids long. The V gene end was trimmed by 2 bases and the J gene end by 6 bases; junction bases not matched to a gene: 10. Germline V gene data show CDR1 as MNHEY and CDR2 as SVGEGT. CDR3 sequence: CASSYGHGGATDTQYF. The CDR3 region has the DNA TGTGCCAGCAGTTACGGTCACGGGGGGGCCACCGATACGCAGTATTTT.

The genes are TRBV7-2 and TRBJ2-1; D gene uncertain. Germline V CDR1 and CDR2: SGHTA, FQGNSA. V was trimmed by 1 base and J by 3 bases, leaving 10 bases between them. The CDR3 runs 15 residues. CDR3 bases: TGTGCCAGCAGCTTAGTGGTTTCCTTCTACAATGAGCAGTTCTTC. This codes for CASSLVVSFYNEQFF.

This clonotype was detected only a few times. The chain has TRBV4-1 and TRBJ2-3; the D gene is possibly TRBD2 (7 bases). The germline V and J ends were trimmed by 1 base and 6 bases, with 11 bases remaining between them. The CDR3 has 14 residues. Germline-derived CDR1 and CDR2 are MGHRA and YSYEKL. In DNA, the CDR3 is TGCGCCAGCAGCCAAGGAGGGGGGGCCGATACGCAGTATTTT. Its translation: CASSQGGGADTQYF.

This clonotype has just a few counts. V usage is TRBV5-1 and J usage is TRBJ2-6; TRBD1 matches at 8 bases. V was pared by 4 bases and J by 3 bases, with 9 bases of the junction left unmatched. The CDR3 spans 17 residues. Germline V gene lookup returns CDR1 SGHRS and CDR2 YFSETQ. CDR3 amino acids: CASSESTGVGGANVLTF. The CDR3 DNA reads TGCGCCAGCAGCGAATCGACAGGGGTAGGTGGGGCCAACGTCCTGACTTTC.

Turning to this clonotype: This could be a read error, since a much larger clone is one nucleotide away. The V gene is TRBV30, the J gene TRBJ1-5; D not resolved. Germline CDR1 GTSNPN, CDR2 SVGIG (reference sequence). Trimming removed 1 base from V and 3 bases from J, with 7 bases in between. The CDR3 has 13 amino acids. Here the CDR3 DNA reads TGTGCCTGGAGTGGAGGGAACAATCAGCCCCAGCATTTT. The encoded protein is CAWSGGNNQPQHF.

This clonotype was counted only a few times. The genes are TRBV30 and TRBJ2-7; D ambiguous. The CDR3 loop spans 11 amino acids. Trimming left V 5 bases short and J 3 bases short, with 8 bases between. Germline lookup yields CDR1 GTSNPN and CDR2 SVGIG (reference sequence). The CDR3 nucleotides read TGTGCCTGGCTGGGCAGCTACGAGCAGTACTTC. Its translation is CAWLGSYEQYF.

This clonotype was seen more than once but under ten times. CDR3 bases: TGTGCCAGCAGCTTGGACAGGGCAGCCTATGGCTACACCTTC. Translating gives CASSLDRAAYGYTF. The chain is built from TRBV5-8 and TRBJ1-2; the D gene is possibly TRBD1 (6 bases). V dropped 0 bases and J dropped 4 bases, with 10 bases sitting between them. The CDR3 extends over 14 amino acids. Germline V lookup: CDR1 SGHTS, CDR2 YDEGEE.

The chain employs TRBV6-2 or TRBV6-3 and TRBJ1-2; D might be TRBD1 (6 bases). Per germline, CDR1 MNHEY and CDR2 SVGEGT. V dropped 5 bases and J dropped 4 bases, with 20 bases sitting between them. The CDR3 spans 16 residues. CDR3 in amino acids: CASSTTGRRVGYGYTF. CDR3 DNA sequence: TGTGCCAGCAGTACGACAGGTCGGAGGGTAGGCTATGGCTACACCTTC.